This is a list of T cell receptor beta chains from one sample in a study of cytomegalovirus exposure and HLA in healthy donors. Sequencing was performed with immunoSEQ multiplex PCR; in TCRdb, only in-frame clones are kept and a portion is missing. The sample shows approximately 300,000 clones, 86% of them seen only once. The sequencing sample was made of PBMCs. These receptors came from a woman under 30 in good health and CMV-seronegative. Both conserved end residues are part of each CDR3. The order of the fields is D gene, V gene, J gene, clone size, CDR3 protein, CDR3 DNA. A D gene is named only where the DNA matches it firmly. Expanded clones are given a class, and other clones once, few, many or no size at all.

d_gene: TRBD2; v_gene: TRBV4-3; j_gene: TRBJ2-2; abundance: NA; CDR3aa: CASSQETSGSAGELFF; CDR3nt: TGCGCCAGCAGCCAAGAAACTAGCGGGAGTGCCGGGGAGCTGTTTTTT
d_gene: NA; v_gene: TRBV27; j_gene: TRBJ1-1; abundance: NA; CDR3aa: CASTSGQSNTEAFF; CDR3nt: TGTGCCAGCACCTCCGGACAGTCGAACACTGAAGCTTTCTTT
d_gene: TRBD2; v_gene: TRBV4-3; j_gene: TRBJ2-7; abundance: NA; CDR3aa: CASSQVGGSYEQYF; CDR3nt: TGCGCCAGCAGCCAAGTTGGCGGGAGCTACGAGCAGTACTTC
d_gene: TRBD2; v_gene: TRBV29-1; j_gene: TRBJ2-2; abundance: NA; CDR3aa: CSVGRGGNAGELFF; CDR3nt: TGCAGCGTTGGGCGGGGGGGAAACGCCGGGGAGCTGTTTTTT
d_gene: TRBD1; v_gene: TRBV6-5; j_gene: TRBJ1-2; abundance: NA; CDR3aa: CASSPGTGVHGYTF; CDR3nt: TGTGCCAGCAGCCCCGGGACAGGTGTACATGGCTACACCTTC
d_gene: NA; v_gene: TRBV18; j_gene: TRBJ1-2; abundance: NA; CDR3aa: CASSLHERGTDGYTF; CDR3nt: TGTGCCAGCTCTCTCCACGAGCGGGGTACAGATGGCTACACCTTC
d_gene: NA; v_gene: TRBV9; j_gene: TRBJ2-5; abundance: NA; CDR3aa: CASSMTAQETQYF; CDR3nt: TGTGCCAGCTCCATGACAGCACAAGAGACCCAGTACTTC
d_gene: TRBD2; v_gene: TRBV23-1; j_gene: TRBJ2-3; abundance: NA; CDR3aa: CASGWGAGDSTDTQYF; CDR3nt: TGCGCCAGCGGTTGGGGAGCGGGAGATAGCACAGATACGCAGTATTTT
d_gene: TRBD1; v_gene: TRBV28; j_gene: TRBJ2-7; abundance: NA; CDR3aa: CASSRGDRGGNEQYF; CDR3nt: TGTGCCAGCAGCCGAGGGGACAGGGGAGGTAACGAGCAGTACTTC
d_gene: NA; v_gene: TRBV14; j_gene: TRBJ2-7; abundance: NA; CDR3aa: CASSHVYEQYF; CDR3nt: TGTGCCAGCAGCCACGTTTACGAGCAGTACTTC
d_gene: NA; v_gene: TRBV27; j_gene: TRBJ2-7; abundance: few; CDR3aa: CASSPRAGNSYEQYF; CDR3nt: TGTGCCAGCAGTCCGAGGGCGGGAAACTCCTACGAGCAGTACTTC
d_gene: TRBD2; v_gene: TRBV6-5; j_gene: TRBJ2-2; abundance: once; CDR3aa: CASSLAGDTGELFF; CDR3nt: TGTGCCAGCAGCCTAGCGGGGGACACCGGGGAGCTGTTTTTT
d_gene: NA; v_gene: TRBV28; j_gene: TRBJ2-7; abundance: NA; CDR3aa: CASSPPPGQGSHEQYF; CDR3nt: TGTGCCAGCAGTCCCCCCCCGGGGCAGGGGTCGCACGAGCAGTACTTC
d_gene: NA; v_gene: TRBV27; j_gene: TRBJ1-2; abundance: NA; CDR3aa: CASSPLQAGVYGYTF; CDR3nt: TGTGCCAGCAGTCCCCTCCAGGCAGGGGTCTATGGCTACACCTTC
d_gene: TRBD1; v_gene: TRBV2; j_gene: TRBJ1-2; abundance: NA; CDR3aa: CASSPILTGGPYGYTF; CDR3nt: TGTGCCAGCAGCCCCATTTTGACAGGGGGCCCCTATGGCTACACCTTC
d_gene: TRBD1; v_gene: TRBV5-1; j_gene: TRBJ2-7; abundance: few; CDR3aa: CASSLGQDDYEQYF; CDR3nt: TGCGCCAGCAGCTTAGGACAGGACGACTACGAGCAGTACTTC
d_gene: NA; v_gene: TRBV29-1; j_gene: TRBJ2-3; abundance: NA; CDR3aa: CSVVALVTDTQYF; CDR3nt: TGCAGCGTTGTAGCTCTGGTTACAGATACGCAGTATTTT
d_gene: NA; v_gene: TRBV14; j_gene: TRBJ1-1; abundance: NA; CDR3aa: CASSQSVNTEAFF; CDR3nt: TGTGCCAGCAGCCAGTCCGTTAACACTGAAGCTTTCTTT
d_gene: TRBD1; v_gene: TRBV28; j_gene: TRBJ2-7; abundance: NA; CDR3aa: CASRTTGGEFFYEQYF; CDR3nt: TGTGCCAGCAGAACGACAGGGGGCGAGTTCTTCTACGAGCAGTACTTC
d_gene: NA; v_gene: TRBV10-3; j_gene: TRBJ2-3; abundance: NA; CDR3aa: CAISDPGQRTDTQYF; CDR3nt: TGTGCCATCAGTGATCCCGGACAAAGGACAGATACGCAGTATTTT
d_gene: NA; v_gene: TRBV18; j_gene: TRBJ2-7; abundance: NA; CDR3aa: CASSPPKGREFSYEQYF; CDR3nt: TGTGCCAGCTCACCACCGAAGGGACGGGAGTTCTCCTACGAGCAGTACTTC
d_gene: NA; v_gene: TRBV6-5; j_gene: TRBJ2-7; abundance: NA; CDR3aa: CASSSLSGAAYEQYF; CDR3nt: TGTGCCAGCAGTTCCCTTAGCGGAGCAGCGTACGAGCAGTACTTC
d_gene: TRBD1; v_gene: TRBV28; j_gene: TRBJ2-7; abundance: NA; CDR3aa: CASSLGQGEQYF; CDR3nt: TGTGCCAGCAGTCTCGGACAGGGCGAGCAGTACTTC
d_gene: NA; v_gene: TRBV13; j_gene: TRBJ1-1; abundance: NA; CDR3aa: CASRTTGTPSNTEAFF; CDR3nt: TGTGCCAGCAGAACAACCGGGACACCATCGAACACTGAAGCTTTCTTT
d_gene: NA; v_gene: TRBV6-1; j_gene: TRBJ1-5; abundance: NA; CDR3aa: CASREVPGNQPQHF; CDR3nt: TGTGCCAGCAGGGAAGTCCCGGGCAATCAGCCCCAGCATTTT
d_gene: TRBD1; v_gene: TRBV5-1; j_gene: TRBJ1-1; abundance: NA; CDR3aa: CASSLRPQGDTEAFF; CDR3nt: TGCGCCAGCAGCTTGAGGCCCCAGGGGGACACTGAAGCTTTCTTT
d_gene: NA; v_gene: TRBV2; j_gene: TRBJ2-3; abundance: NA; CDR3aa: CASKRLSTDTQYF; CDR3nt: TGTGCCAGCAAGAGGCTTAGCACAGATACGCAGTATTTT
d_gene: TRBD1; v_gene: TRBV5-1; j_gene: TRBJ2-7; abundance: NA; CDR3aa: CASSLAFGTGYSYEQYF; CDR3nt: TGCGCCAGCAGCTTGGCCTTTGGGACAGGGTACTCCTACGAGCAGTACTTC
d_gene: TRBD1; v_gene: TRBV5-5; j_gene: TRBJ2-7; abundance: NA; CDR3aa: CASSLRDRDYEQYF; CDR3nt: TGTGCCAGCAGCTTGAGGGACAGGGACTACGAGCAGTACTTC
d_gene: NA; v_gene: TRBV10-3; j_gene: TRBJ1-1; abundance: NA; CDR3aa: CAISQTQINTEAFF; CDR3nt: TGTGCCATCAGCCAGACACAGATAAACACTGAAGCTTTCTTT
d_gene: TRBD1; v_gene: TRBV29-1; j_gene: TRBJ2-7; abundance: NA; CDR3aa: CSVEESPGQGLDEQYF; CDR3nt: TGCAGCGTTGAAGAATCTCCGGGACAGGGTTTAGACGAGCAGTACTTC
d_gene: NA; v_gene: TRBV6-5; j_gene: TRBJ1-1; abundance: once; CDR3aa: CASRPATVNTEAFF; CDR3nt: TGTGCCAGCAGGCCCGCCACAGTTAACACTGAAGCTTTCTTT
d_gene: NA; v_gene: TRBV15; j_gene: TRBJ2-7; abundance: once; CDR3aa: CATSRAQGSYEQYF; CDR3nt: TGTGCCACCAGCAGAGCCCAGGGGTCCTACGAGCAGTACTTC
d_gene: TRBD2; v_gene: TRBV15; j_gene: TRBJ2-7; abundance: NA; CDR3aa: CATGRLAGYEQYF; CDR3nt: TGTGCCACCGGAAGACTAGCGGGCTACGAGCAGTACTTC
d_gene: TRBD2; v_gene: TRBV7-2; j_gene: TRBJ2-7; abundance: few; CDR3aa: CASTQAGSSYEQYF; CDR3nt: TGTGCCAGCACCCAAGCGGGGAGCTCCTACGAGCAGTACTTC
d_gene: TRBD2; v_gene: TRBV7-2; j_gene: TRBJ2-7; abundance: few; CDR3aa: CASSFSGLATPEQYF; CDR3nt: TGTGCCAGCAGCTTCTCAGGACTAGCGACCCCGGAGCAGTACTTC
d_gene: NA; v_gene: TRBV9; j_gene: TRBJ2-3; abundance: NA; CDR3aa: CASSPPWAEGTDTQYF; CDR3nt: TGTGCCAGCAGCCCCCCGTGGGCGGAGGGCACAGATACGCAGTATTTT
d_gene: TRBD2; v_gene: TRBV7-9; j_gene: TRBJ2-5; abundance: NA; CDR3aa: CASSLLAGGFRETQYF; CDR3nt: TGTGCCAGCAGCTTACTAGCGGGAGGTTTTAGGGAGACCCAGTACTTC
d_gene: NA; v_gene: TRBV6-5; j_gene: TRBJ2-7; abundance: once; CDR3aa: CASSYGALSSYEQYF; CDR3nt: TGTGCCAGCAGTTACGGGGCATTAAGCTCCTACGAGCAGTACTTC
d_gene: NA; v_gene: TRBV27; j_gene: TRBJ1-1; abundance: NA; CDR3aa: CASSLPVGGTEAFF; CDR3nt: TGTGCCAGCAGTTTACCGGTGGGGGGCACTGAAGCTTTCTTT
d_gene: TRBD1; v_gene: TRBV9; j_gene: TRBJ1-1; abundance: NA; CDR3aa: CASSPQGGNTEAFF; CDR3nt: TGTGCCAGCAGCCCCCAGGGGGGGAACACTGAAGCTTTCTTT
d_gene: NA; v_gene: TRBV7-2; j_gene: TRBJ2-1; abundance: NA; CDR3aa: CASSQPASEVYNEQFF; CDR3nt: TGTGCCAGCAGCCAACCCGCTAGTGAGGTATACAATGAGCAGTTCTTC
d_gene: TRBD1; v_gene: TRBV29-1; j_gene: TRBJ2-1; abundance: NA; CDR3aa: CSVETGFNEQFF; CDR3nt: TGCAGCGTGGAGACAGGGTTTAATGAGCAGTTCTTC
d_gene: NA; v_gene: TRBV10-3; j_gene: TRBJ2-5; abundance: NA; CDR3aa: CAISESAGRGQETQYF; CDR3nt: TGTGCCATCAGTGAGTCGGCAGGACGGGGACAAGAGACCCAGTACTTC
d_gene: TRBD1; v_gene: TRBV6-5; j_gene: TRBJ2-1; abundance: NA; CDR3aa: CASSYTGTGASEQFF; CDR3nt: TGTGCCAGCAGTTACACCGGGACAGGGGCGTCTGAGCAGTTCTTC
d_gene: NA; v_gene: TRBV28; j_gene: TRBJ2-5; abundance: NA; CDR3aa: CASSLRQGQETQYF; CDR3nt: TGTGCCAGCAGTTTACGCCAGGGGCAAGAGACCCAGTACTTC
d_gene: NA; v_gene: TRBV7-7; j_gene: TRBJ2-1; abundance: NA; CDR3aa: CASSFGDAYNEQFF; CDR3nt: TGTGCTAGCAGCTTCGGGGATGCCTACAATGAGCAGTTCTTC
d_gene: NA; v_gene: TRBV5-4; j_gene: TRBJ2-7; abundance: NA; CDR3aa: CASSRDGGTPYEQYF; CDR3nt: TGTGCCAGCAGCCGAGATGGCGGAACACCCTACGAGCAGTACTTC
d_gene: NA; v_gene: TRBV9; j_gene: TRBJ2-7; abundance: NA; CDR3aa: CASSVDPLPGEQYF; CDR3nt: TGTGCCAGCAGCGTAGACCCCTTGCCGGGGGAGCAGTACTTC
d_gene: TRBD2; v_gene: TRBV5-6; j_gene: TRBJ2-1; abundance: NA; CDR3aa: CASSRYGTSGTFYNEQFF; CDR3nt: TGTGCCAGCAGTCGATACGGGACTAGCGGAACTTTCTACAATGAGCAGTTCTTC
d_gene: TRBD2; v_gene: TRBV6-5; j_gene: TRBJ2-7; abundance: NA; CDR3aa: CASRVAGAPGQQYF; CDR3nt: TGTGCCAGCAGAGTAGCGGGAGCGCCGGGACAGCAGTACTTC
d_gene: TRBD2; v_gene: TRBV5-8; j_gene: TRBJ2-1; abundance: NA; CDR3aa: CASRMRNGGNEQFF; CDR3nt: TGTGCCAGCAGGATGAGAAACGGGGGGAATGAGCAGTTCTTC
d_gene: NA; v_gene: TRBV6-6; j_gene: TRBJ2-5; abundance: NA; CDR3aa: CASRTQTNRETQYF; CDR3nt: TGTGCCAGCAGAACCCAGACAAACCGGGAGACCCAGTACTTC